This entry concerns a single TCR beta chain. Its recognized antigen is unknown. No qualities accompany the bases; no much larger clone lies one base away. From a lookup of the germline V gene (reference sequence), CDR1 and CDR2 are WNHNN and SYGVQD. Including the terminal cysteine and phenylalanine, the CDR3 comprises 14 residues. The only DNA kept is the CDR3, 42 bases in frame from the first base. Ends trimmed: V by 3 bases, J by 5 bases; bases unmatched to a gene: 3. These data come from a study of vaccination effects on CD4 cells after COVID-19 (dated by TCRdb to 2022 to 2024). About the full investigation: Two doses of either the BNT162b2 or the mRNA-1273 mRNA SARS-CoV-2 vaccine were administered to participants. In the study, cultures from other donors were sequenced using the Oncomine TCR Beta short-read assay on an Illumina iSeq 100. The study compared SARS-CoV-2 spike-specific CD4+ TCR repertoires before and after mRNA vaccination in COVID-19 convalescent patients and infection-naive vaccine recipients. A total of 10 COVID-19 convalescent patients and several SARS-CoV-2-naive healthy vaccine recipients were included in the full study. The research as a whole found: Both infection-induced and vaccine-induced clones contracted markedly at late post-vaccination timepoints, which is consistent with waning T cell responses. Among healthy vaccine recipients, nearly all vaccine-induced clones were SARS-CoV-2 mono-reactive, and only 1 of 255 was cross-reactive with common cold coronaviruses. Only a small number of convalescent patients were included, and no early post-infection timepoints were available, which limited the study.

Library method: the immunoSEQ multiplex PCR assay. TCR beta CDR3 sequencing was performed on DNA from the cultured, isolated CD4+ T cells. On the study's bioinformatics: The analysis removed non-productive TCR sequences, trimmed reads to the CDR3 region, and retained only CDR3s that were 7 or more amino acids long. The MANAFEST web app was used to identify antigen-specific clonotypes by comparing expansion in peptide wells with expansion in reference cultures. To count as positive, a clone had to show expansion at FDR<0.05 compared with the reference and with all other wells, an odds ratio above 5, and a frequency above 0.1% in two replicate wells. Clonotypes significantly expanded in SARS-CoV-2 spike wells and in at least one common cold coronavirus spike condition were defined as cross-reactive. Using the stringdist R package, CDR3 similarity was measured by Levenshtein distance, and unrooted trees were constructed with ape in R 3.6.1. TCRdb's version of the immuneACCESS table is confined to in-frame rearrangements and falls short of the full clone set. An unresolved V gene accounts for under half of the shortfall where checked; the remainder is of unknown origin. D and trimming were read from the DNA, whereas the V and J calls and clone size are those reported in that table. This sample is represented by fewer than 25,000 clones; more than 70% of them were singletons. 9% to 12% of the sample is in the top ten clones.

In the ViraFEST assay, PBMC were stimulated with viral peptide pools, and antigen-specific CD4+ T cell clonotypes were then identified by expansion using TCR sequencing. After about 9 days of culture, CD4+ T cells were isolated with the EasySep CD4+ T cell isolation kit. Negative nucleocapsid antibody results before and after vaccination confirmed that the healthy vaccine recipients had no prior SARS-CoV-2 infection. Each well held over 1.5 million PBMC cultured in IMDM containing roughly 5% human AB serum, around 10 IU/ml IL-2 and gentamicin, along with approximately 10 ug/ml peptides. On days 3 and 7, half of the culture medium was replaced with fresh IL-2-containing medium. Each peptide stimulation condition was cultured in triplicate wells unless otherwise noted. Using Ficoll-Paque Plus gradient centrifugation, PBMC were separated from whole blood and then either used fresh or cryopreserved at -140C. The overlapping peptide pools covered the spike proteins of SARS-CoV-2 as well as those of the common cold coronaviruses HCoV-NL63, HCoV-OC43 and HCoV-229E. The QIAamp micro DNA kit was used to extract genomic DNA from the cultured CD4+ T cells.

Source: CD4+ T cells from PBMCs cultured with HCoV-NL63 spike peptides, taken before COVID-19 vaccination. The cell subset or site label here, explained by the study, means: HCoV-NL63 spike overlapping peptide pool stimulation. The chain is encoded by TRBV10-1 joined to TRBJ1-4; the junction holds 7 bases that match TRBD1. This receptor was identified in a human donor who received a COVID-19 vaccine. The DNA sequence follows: TGCGCCAGCAGTGACGGCAGGGGGAATGAAAAACTGTTTTTT. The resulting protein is CASSDGRGNEKLFF.